Sequencing of this T cell receptor beta chain was carried out in a study of blood T cell repertoires in COVID-19. About the study: Sites in the United States, Italy and Spain provided acute and convalescent COVID-19 samples. From T cells, B-cell-depleted T cells, or PBMCs came the material, which was cDNA or gDNA.

The CDR3 loop spans 17 amino acids. Deletions cut 2 bases from V and 3 bases from J, with 14 bases between. CDR1 is MNHNS and CDR2 is SASEGT in the germline V gene. Authors' processing steps: The assay estimated nucleated cells by amplifying reference gene primers. Repertoires were generated with immunoSEQ multiplex PCR, while TCRdb's copy carries only in-frame clones and drops some. V and J calls and clone size are as listed in that table; D and trimming were resolved from the DNA. The sample contains about 260,000 clones, 70% to 90% of which appear only once. J is TRBJ1-6 and V is TRBV6-1; the D is unclear. The clonotype comes from a woman between 40 and 55 years old with acute or convalescent COVID-19. Sequencing input: peripheral blood. CDR3: CASSERPNRGYNSPLHF. CDR3 DNA sequence: TGTGCCAGCAGTGAACGCCCGAACCGGGGCTATAATTCACCCCTCCACTTT.